This record concerns one T cell receptor beta chain sequence. The data belong to a study of control samples from healthy donors and cancer patients. TCRdb keeps only in-frame clones here, not all; method: immunoSEQ multiplex PCR. The sample contains roughly 100,000 clones, approximately 90% of which appear only once. V was pared by 4 bases and J by 0 bases, with 6 bases of the junction left unmatched. The CDR3 covers 16 residues. CDR1 is SGHKS and CDR2 is YYEKEE in the germline V gene (reference sequence). The chain is built from TRBV5-5 and TRBJ1-3; 8 bases agree with TRBD1. The receptor was derived from a young woman in good health. The sample taken for sequencing was blood. In DNA, the CDR3 is TGTGCCAGCAGCCCCGGGACAGGCTTCTCTGGAAACACCATATATTTT. It encodes CASSPGTGFSGNTIYF.